This T cell receptor (beta chain) emerged from a study of T cells in women clearing cervical HPV infection. V lost 1 base, J lost 6 bases, and 11 bases lay in between. This CDR3 spans 13 amino acids. Germline assignment: CDR1 GTSNPN and CDR2 SVGIG (reference sequence). Libraries were prepared by immunoSEQ multiplex PCR; TCRdb keeps only in-frame clonotypes and omits some of them. Its clone listing holds fewer than 35,000 clones. Comments on this clone: The sequenced fragment ends 3 residues before the CDR3 boundary, so the rest is inferred from the germline J gene.

This chain connects TRBV30 to TRBJ2-3; D is possibly TRBD1 (5 bases). This receptor was identified in a woman between 18 and 69 years old with a cervical HPV16 infection that either progressed to CIN3+ or cleared (not recorded which). Sequencing was done on a sample of blood buffy coat. The part of the CDR3 DNA that was read is TGTGCCTGGAGTGAGGGGAACGACGATACG. Its translation: CAWSEGNDDT. The entire CDR3 is CAWSEGNDDTQYF.